Listed below are T cell receptor beta chains from one sample, sequenced in a study of Graves' ophthalmopathy and Graves' hyperthyroidism. From the multiplex PCR reads, TCRdb called clonotypes with MiXCR, one entry per CDR3 protein. The sample includes roughly 1.1 million distinct CDR3 sequences, 35% to 40% of them seen just once. The sequenced material came from peripheral blood or thyroid tissue (not recorded which). All receptors derive from an adult man with Graves' hyperthyroidism. The CDR3 runs from the conserved cysteine through the conserved F or W. The D gene is left open where the match is weak. The size of a clone is reported for some rows only, either as once, few or many, or as a class for expanded clones.

cdr3_aa cdr3_nt clone_size d_call j_call v_call
CAWSVGTYWPQHF TGTGCCTGGAGTGTAGGAACCTACTGGCCCCAGCATTTT . . TRBJ1-5 TRBV30
CASSSDSNYEQYF TGTGCCAGCAGCTCCGATAGTAACTACGAGCAGTACTTC . . TRBJ2-7 TRBV7-2
CASSLAGSEETQYF TGCGCCAGCAGCTTGGCTGGCAGTGAAGAGACCCAGTACTTC . . TRBJ2-5 TRBV5-1
CASSEYNTEHSGANVLTF TGTGCCAGCAGTGAGTATAACACGGAACACTCTGGGGCCAACGTCCTGACTTTC . . TRBJ2-6 TRBV2
CASRGEPWASGNTIYF TGTGCCAGCAGGGGGGAGCCTTGGGCCTCTGGAAACACCATATATTTT many . TRBJ1-3 TRBV7-9
CSARESAASAPYEQYF TGCAGTGCTAGAGAGTCCGCGGCTAGCGCTCCCTACGAGCAGTACTTC many . TRBJ2-7 TRBV20-1
CSARDVREVGEQYF TGCAGTGCTAGAGATGTGCGGGAGGTAGGGGAGCAGTACTTC many TRBD2 TRBJ2-7 TRBV20-1
CAIRQEANTEAFF TGTGCCATCCGACAGGAGGCAAACACTGAAGCTTTCTTT . . TRBJ1-1 TRBV10-3
CASSSSDRGVYEQYF TGTGCCAGCAGTTCCTCCGACAGGGGGGTTTACGAGCAGTACTTC few TRBD1 TRBJ2-7 TRBV7-9
CASSGIQGSNQPQHF TGTGCCAGCAGCGGTATACAGGGAAGCAATCAGCCCCAGCATTTT many . TRBJ1-5 TRBV5-5
CASSKGAGGRSYEQYF TGTGCCAGCAGTAAAGGAGCGGGAGGACGCTCCTACGAGCAGTACTTC . TRBD2 TRBJ2-7 TRBV2
CSARLTGGTGEQYF TGCAGTGCTAGATTGACAGGGGGAACTGGGGAGCAGTACTTC once TRBD1 TRBJ2-7 TRBV20-1
CASSYSSGNTDTQYF TGTGCCAGCAGTTATAGTAGCGGTAACACAGATACGCAGTATTTT . . TRBJ2-3 TRBV10-3
CASSLAAGHPSEAFF TGTGCCAGCAGCTTAGCCGCGGGACATCCCTCTGAAGCTTTCTTT few . TRBJ1-1 TRBV7-6
CASGLRIGQQRGTGELFF TGTGCCAGCGGACTACGAATCGGACAGCAGCGGGGTACCGGGGAGCTGTTTTTT . . TRBJ2-2 TRBV7-3
CASSLRGYPLRPQHF TGTGCCAGCAGCTTGAGGGGGTACCCTCTTCGGCCCCAGCATTTT . . TRBJ1-5 TRBV5-1
CASSQDQWRDGYTF TGTGCCAGCAGCCAAGATCAGTGGCGGGACGGCTACACCTTC few . TRBJ1-2 TRBV3-1
CASSRPGLPETQYF TGTGCCAGCAGCCGACCCGGACTCCCAGAGACCCAGTACTTC . . TRBJ2-5 TRBV6-5